This TCR beta chain originates from a study of cytomegalovirus exposure and HLA in healthy donors. The wider study: As an earlier analysis found, 180 million or so T cells yielded 117 million unique TCR beta sequences. About 85 million unique TCRs from HLA-typed donors were held in an early release of data. Whole-study results and caveats: CMV serostatus was the only recorded immune exposure for donors.

Worth noting for this clone: Its target is not known.

At the time of sampling, donors were nominally healthy, though unrecorded immune exposures were likely. Vbeta (60) and Jbeta (13) primers were used in the PCR. Profiling relied on immunoSEQ multiplex PCR, and the TCRdb table lists in-frame clones only, not all of them. Here the sample spans approximately 180,000 clones, 75% to 80% being singletons. The CDR3 has 16 residues. V was clipped by 1 base and J by 7 bases; unmatched bases: 8. Germline V lookup: CDR1 GTSNPN, CDR2 SVGIG (reference sequence). Sequencing used PBMCs. The J gene is TRBJ2-1, the V gene TRBV30; the match to TRBD2 covers 12 bases. This clonotype was obtained from a man aged 35-49 years in good health and CMV-seropositive. For the CDR3, the DNA is TGTGCCTGGAGTGAGACTAGCGGGAGTGCGGAGAATGAGCAGTTCTTC. Translation gives CAWSETSGSAENEQFF.